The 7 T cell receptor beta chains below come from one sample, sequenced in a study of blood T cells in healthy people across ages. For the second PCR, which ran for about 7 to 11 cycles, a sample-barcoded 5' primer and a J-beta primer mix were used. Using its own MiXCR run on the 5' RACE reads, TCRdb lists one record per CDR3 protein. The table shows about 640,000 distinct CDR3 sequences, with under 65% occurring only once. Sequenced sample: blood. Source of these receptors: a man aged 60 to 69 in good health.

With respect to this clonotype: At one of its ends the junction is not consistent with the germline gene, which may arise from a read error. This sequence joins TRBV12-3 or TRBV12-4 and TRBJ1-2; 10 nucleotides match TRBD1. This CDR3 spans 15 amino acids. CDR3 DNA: TGTGCCATCAGTAGCCCCGGGACAGGGGACTATGGCTACACCTTC. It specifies CAISSPGTGDYGYTF.

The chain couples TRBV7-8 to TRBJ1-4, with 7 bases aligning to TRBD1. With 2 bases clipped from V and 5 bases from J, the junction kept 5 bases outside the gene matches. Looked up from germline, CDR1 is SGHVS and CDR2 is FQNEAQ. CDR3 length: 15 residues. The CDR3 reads CASSLRQGQNEKLFF. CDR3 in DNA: TGTGCCAGCAGCTTACGACAGGGACAAAATGAAAAACTGTTTTTT.

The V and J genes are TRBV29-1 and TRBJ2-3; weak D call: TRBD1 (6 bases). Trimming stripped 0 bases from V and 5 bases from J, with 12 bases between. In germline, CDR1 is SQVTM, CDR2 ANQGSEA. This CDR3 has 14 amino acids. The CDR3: CSVEERGLVDTQYF. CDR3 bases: TGCAGCGTTGAAGAGAGGGGGTTAGTAGATACGCAGTATTTT.

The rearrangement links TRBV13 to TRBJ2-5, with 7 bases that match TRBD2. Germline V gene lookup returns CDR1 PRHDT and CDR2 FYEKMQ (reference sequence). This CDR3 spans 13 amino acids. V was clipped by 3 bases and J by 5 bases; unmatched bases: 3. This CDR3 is CASSLGAGETQYF. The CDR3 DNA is TGTGCCAGCAGCTTGGGAGCGGGGGAGACCCAGTACTTC.

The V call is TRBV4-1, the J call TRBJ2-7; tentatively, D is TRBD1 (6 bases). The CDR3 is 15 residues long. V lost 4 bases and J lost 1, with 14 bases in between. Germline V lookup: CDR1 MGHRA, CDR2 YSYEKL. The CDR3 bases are TGCGCCAGCAGCCCGACAGGCGCCGGGTCCTACGAGCAGTACTTC. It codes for CASSPTGAGSYEQYF.

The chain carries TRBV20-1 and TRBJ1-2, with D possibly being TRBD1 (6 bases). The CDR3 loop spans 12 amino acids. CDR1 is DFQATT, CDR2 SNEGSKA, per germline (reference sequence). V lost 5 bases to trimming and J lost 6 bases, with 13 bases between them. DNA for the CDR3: TGCAGTGCTGGACAGAATCGCCATGGCTACACCTTC. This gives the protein CSAGQNRHGYTF.

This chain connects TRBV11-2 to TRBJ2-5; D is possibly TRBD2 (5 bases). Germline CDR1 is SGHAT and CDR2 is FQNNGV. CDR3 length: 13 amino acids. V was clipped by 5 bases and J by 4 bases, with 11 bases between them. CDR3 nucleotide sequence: TGTGCCAGCAGCCCCGCTGGGAGAGAGACCCAGTACTTC. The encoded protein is CASSPAGRETQYF.